A selection of T cell receptor beta chains follows, all from one sample in a study of blood T cell repertoires in COVID-19. Profiled with immunoSEQ multiplex PCR; TCRdb holds only in-frame clones, not every one. The table records about 270,000 clones, approximately 83% of them present only once. The sequencing sample was made of peripheral blood. Receptors were obtained from a woman between 45 and 60 years old who had recovered from COVID-19. Both conserved end residues are part of each CDR3. Fields, in order: D gene, clone size, J gene, V gene, CDR3 DNA, CDR3 protein. A D gene is named only where the DNA matches it firmly. The listing skips clone size in some rows; elsewhere it reads once, few, many or a size class.

.,.,TRBJ1-1,TRBV15,TGTGCCACCAGCAGTTTACAGGGGAACACTGAAGCTTTCTTT,CATSSLQGNTEAFF
TRBD2,.,TRBJ2-3,TRBV18,TGTGCCAGCTCTAGCGGGTTGACAGATACGCAGTATTTT,CASSSGLTDTQYF
TRBD1,.,TRBJ1-2,TRBV4-1,TGCGCCAGCAGCTCAGGACAGGGGGAGATTGGCTACACCTTC,CASSSGQGEIGYTF
.,once,TRBJ2-1,TRBV3-1/TRBV3-2,TGTGCCAGCAACCCCGGAGGGGGCCCCTACAATGAGCAGTTCTTC,CASNPGGGPYNEQFF
TRBD1,.,TRBJ1-1,TRBV5-4,TGTGCCAGCAGCGGGGGACAGCTTGGGAACACTGAAGCTTTCTTT,CASSGGQLGNTEAFF
TRBD1,few,TRBJ1-2,TRBV6-4,TGTGCCAGCAGTGAATTCCCGACAGGGGGACCCCTCTATGGCTACACCTTC,CASSEFPTGGPLYGYTF
TRBD1,.,TRBJ1-3,TRBV10-3,TGTGCCATCAGACCACAGGGGGCAGCGGGAAACACCATATATTTT,CAIRPQGAAGNTIYF
.,.,TRBJ2-3,TRBV27,TGTGCCAGCTCTCCTAGATCTCACACAGATACGCAGTATTTT,CASSPRSHTDTQYF
.,.,TRBJ1-1,TRBV27,TGTGCCAGCAGTTTAAAAGGGGCCCTGTACCCCCCGAACACTGAAGCTTTCTTT,CASSLKGALYPPNTEAFF
.,.,TRBJ1-2,TRBV28,TGTGCCAGCAGTTTAGCTGAGGGGGTCGGCTATGGCTACACCTTC,CASSLAEGVGYGYTF
TRBD1,.,TRBJ2-7,TRBV18,TGTGCCAGCTCACCCACGGCAGGGGGCACTTACGAGCAGTACTTC,CASSPTAGGTYEQYF
TRBD2,.,TRBJ2-3,TRBV27,TGTGCCAGCAGCAGACTAGCGGGCACAGATACGCAGTATTTT,CASSRLAGTDTQYF
TRBD2,.,TRBJ2-2,TRBV11-1,TGTGCCAGCAGCCCTGCGGGAGGTTCATATACCGGGGAGCTGTTTTTT,CASSPAGGSYTGELFF
TRBD2,.,TRBJ2-7,TRBV4-3,TGCGCCAGCAGCCAAGGGGGGGGAAAAACCTACGAGCAGTACTTC,CASSQGGGKTYEQYF
.,once,TRBJ1-1,TRBV9,TGTGCCAGCAGCTCCCAGACCGGGACTGAAGCTTTCTTT,CASSSQTGTEAFF
.,.,TRBJ2-3,TRBV7-3,TGTGCCAGCAGCCCCACAACCCAGAGCACAGATACGCAGTATTTT,CASSPTTQSTDTQYF
.,.,TRBJ1-1,TRBV7-2,TGTGCCAGCAGCTGGGGCTTTGAAGCTTTCTTT,CASSWGFEAFF
.,.,TRBJ1-6,TRBV3-1/TRBV3-2,TGTGCCAGCAGCCAAGGCAATACAGGCCACTATAATTCACCCCTCCACTTT,CASSQGNTGHYNSPLHF
TRBD2,.,TRBJ2-1,TRBV7-9,TGTGCCAGCACCTCCGGGACTAGCGGGACCCTTTGGAATGAGCAGTTCTTC,CASTSGTSGTLWNEQFF
.,.,TRBJ1-6,TRBV7-2,TGTGCCAGCAGCTTCTACGGACAGAATTCACCCCTCCACTTT,CASSFYGQNSPLHF
.,.,TRBJ1-2,TRBV4-2,TGTGCCAGCAGTTTCCGGGCGGGACCCAGCGCCTATGGCTACACCTTC,CASSFRAGPSAYGYTF
.,.,TRBJ1-4,TRBV18,TGTGCCAGCTCACCAGCAGCTGGGGCTGAAAAACTGTTTTTT,CASSPAAGAEKLFF
.,.,TRBJ1-4,TRBV19,TGTGCCAGTACATCGGGGGGCGCGGGTTTGAAACTGTTTTTT,CASTSGGAGLKLFF
TRBD2,.,TRBJ2-7,TRBV24-1,TGTGCCACCAGTGATCCCAGCGGGGGGACCTACGAGCAGTACTTC,CATSDPSGGTYEQYF
.,.,TRBJ1-1,TRBV28,TGTGCCAGCAGGTTACAGGGTTCTGAAGCTTTCTTT,CASRLQGSEAFF
TRBD2,.,TRBJ2-7,TRBV18,TGTGCCAGCTCACCACCGGGACTAGCGGGAGAAGGAGTGCAGTACTTC,CASSPPGLAGEGVQYF
TRBD2,.,TRBJ2-1,TRBV20-1,TGCAGTGCTAGTTCACTAGCGGTTTCCTCCTACAATGAGCAGTTCTTC,CSASSLAVSSYNEQFF
.,.,TRBJ1-6,TRBV7-8,TGTGCCAGCACTGGGGGGGTGCCCTATAATTCACCCCTCCACTTT,CASTGGVPYNSPLHF
.,.,TRBJ2-1,TRBV6-2/TRBV6-3,TGTGCCAGCAGTATCGACAGCCTGCTGTCCTACAATGAGCAGTTCTTC,CASSIDSLLSYNEQFF
TRBD1,.,TRBJ1-2,TRBV6-5,TGTGCCAGCAGTTACACGGAGACAGGGGCTCTTGGCTACACCTTC,CASSYTETGALGYTF
TRBD2,.,TRBJ2-1,TRBV7-3,TGTGCCAGCAGCTTAAGCCCTAGCGGGGGGGCGGGCGAGCAGTTCTTC,CASSLSPSGGAGEQFF
.,.,TRBJ2-2,TRBV7-9,TGTGCCAGCAGCTTAGATGTCGGCACCGGGGAGCTGTTTTTT,CASSLDVGTGELFF
TRBD1,.,TRBJ2-7,TRBV6-1,TGTGCCAGCAGTGAAGGCGGAACAGGGGCCTACGAGCAGTACTTC,CASSEGGTGAYEQYF
TRBD2,once,TRBJ2-1,TRBV7-3,TGTGCCAGCAGCTCGGGACTAGCGGGGGCCAGCTCCTACAATGAGCAGTTCTTC,CASSSGLAGASSYNEQFF
TRBD2,few,TRBJ2-1,TRBV7-9,TGTGCCAGCAGCTTAGCGGGGACTAGCGGGAGCTACAATGAGCAGTTCTTC,CASSLAGTSGSYNEQFF
.,.,TRBJ2-1,TRBV18,TGTGCCAGCTCACCACAAGTAGCGCTCCACAATGAGCAGTTCTTC,CASSPQVALHNEQFF
TRBD1,.,TRBJ2-7,TRBV28,TGTGCCAGCAGGGGACAGGACAGGGCATCCTACGAGCAGTACTTC,CASRGQDRASYEQYF
.,.,TRBJ2-7,TRBV6-5,TGTGCCAGCAGTTACGGAGGCAGGAATACCTACGAGCAGTACTTC,CASSYGGRNTYEQYF
.,.,TRBJ2-3,TRBV7-2,TGTGCCAGCGGTGGGAGTACAGATACGCAGTATTTT,CASGGSTDTQYF
.,once,TRBJ2-2,TRBV20-1,TGCAGTGCTAGTCGGTCTTCCCTCGGGGAGCTGTTTTTT,CSASRSSLGELFF
.,.,TRBJ2-6,TRBV19,TGTGCCAGTAACCAGGGGCCTTCGTTTGGGGCCAACGTCCTGACTTTC,CASNQGPSFGANVLTF
.,few,TRBJ1-6,TRBV19,TGTGCCAGTCAAAAACAAACTCCAGGATCACCCCTCCACTTT,CASQKQTPGSPLHF
TRBD2,.,TRBJ2-3,TRBV14,TGTGCCAGCAGCCCTAGGATACTAGCGGGCACAGATACGCAGTATTTT,CASSPRILAGTDTQYF
.,.,TRBJ1-1,TRBV15,TGTGCCACCAGCATGAGGGCTGACACTGAAGCTTTCTTT,CATSMRADTEAFF
TRBD2,.,TRBJ2-1,TRBV4-2,TGTGCCAGCAGCCCAAGAGCAGCGCGGGAGGGTGAGCAGTTCTTC,CASSPRAAREGEQFF
.,.,TRBJ1-1,TRBV4-2,TGTGCCAGCAGCCCCCAACAACTTCAAGGGGAGAACACTGAAGCTTTCTTT,CASSPQQLQGENTEAFF